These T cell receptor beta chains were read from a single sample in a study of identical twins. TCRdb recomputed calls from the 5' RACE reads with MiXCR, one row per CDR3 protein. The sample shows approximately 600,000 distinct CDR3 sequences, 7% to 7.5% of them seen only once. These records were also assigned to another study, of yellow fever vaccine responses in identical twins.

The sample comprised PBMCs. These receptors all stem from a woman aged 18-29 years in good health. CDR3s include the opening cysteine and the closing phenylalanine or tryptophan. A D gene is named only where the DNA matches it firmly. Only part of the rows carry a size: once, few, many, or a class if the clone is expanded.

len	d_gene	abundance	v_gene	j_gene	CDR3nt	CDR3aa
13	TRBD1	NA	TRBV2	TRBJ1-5	TGTGCCAGCAGAGGGACAGGGGAGCAGCCCCAGCATTTT	CASRGTGEQPQHF
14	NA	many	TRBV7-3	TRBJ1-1	TGTGCCAGCAGTGCAGGACAGCCGAACACTGAAGCTTTCTTT	CASSAGQPNTEAFF
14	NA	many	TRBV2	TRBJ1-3	TGTGCCAGCAGTGAAACAGACTCTGGAAACACCATATATTTT	CASSETDSGNTIYF
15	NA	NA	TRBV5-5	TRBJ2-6	TGTGCCAGCAGCTGGGCTAGTACTAGGGCCAACGTCCTGACTTTC	CASSWASTRANVLTF
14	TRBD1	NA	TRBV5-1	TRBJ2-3	TGCGCCAGCAGCTTATTACAGGGGAAAGATACGCAGTATTTT	CASSLLQGKDTQYF
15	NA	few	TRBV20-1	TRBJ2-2	TGCAGTGCTAGGTTTCGGAACATAAACACCGGGGAGCTGTTTTTT	CSARFRNINTGELFF
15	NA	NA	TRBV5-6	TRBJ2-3	TGTGCCAGCAGCCGGGACCCCGAGAGGCCAGATACGCAGTATTTT	CASSRDPERPDTQYF
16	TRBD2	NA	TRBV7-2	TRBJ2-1	TGTGCCAGCAGCCGCTCTAGCGGGGGGGCCCAGAATGAGCAGTTCTTC	CASSRSSGGAQNEQFF
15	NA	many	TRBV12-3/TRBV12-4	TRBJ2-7	TGTGCCAGCAGGCCCGCGGGTCAGGGCTCCTACGAGCAGTACTTC	CASRPAGQGSYEQYF
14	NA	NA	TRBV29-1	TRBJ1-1	TGCAGCGTTGGAGCAGAGATTATGAACACTGAAGCTTTCTTT	CSVGAEIMNTEAFF
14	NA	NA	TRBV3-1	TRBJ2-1	TGTGCCAGCAGCCAAGACCTCGTCGTCAATGAGCAGTTCTTC	CASSQDLVVNEQFF
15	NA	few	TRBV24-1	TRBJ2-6	TGTGCCACCAGTGGGCGGGCCTCTGGGGCCAACGTCCTGACTTTC	CATSGRASGANVLTF
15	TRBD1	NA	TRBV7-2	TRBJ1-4	TGTGCCAGCAGCCCCAGGGACAGCATTAATGAAAAACTGTTTTTT	CASSPRDSINEKLFF
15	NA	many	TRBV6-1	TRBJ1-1	TGTGCCAGCAGCCCGGTGGGGGCCTGGGGCACTGAAGCTTTCTTT	CASSPVGAWGTEAFF
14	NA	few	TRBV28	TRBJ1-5	TGTGCCAGCAGTTTACAGCTTAACAATCAGCCCCAGCATTTT	CASSLQLNNQPQHF
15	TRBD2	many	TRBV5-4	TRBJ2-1	TGTGCCAGCAGCTTGGATCCTAGCGGGGGTTATGAGCAGTTCTTC	CASSLDPSGGYEQFF
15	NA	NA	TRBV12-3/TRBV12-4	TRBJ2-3	TGTGCCAGCAGCTTGGACAGCCCTCGCACAGATACGCAGTATTTT	CASSLDSPRTDTQYF
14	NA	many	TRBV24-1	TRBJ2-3	TGTGCCACCAGTGATTCCACAGCACAGATTACGCAGTATTTT	CATSDSTAQITQYF
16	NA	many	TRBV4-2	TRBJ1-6	TGTGCCAGCAGCCAAGATCGCGGGAACAATAATTCACCCCTCCACTTT	CASSQDRGNNNSPLHF
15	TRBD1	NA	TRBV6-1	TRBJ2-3	TGTGCCAGCAGACCCGGGACAGCCTACACAGATACGCAGTATTTT	CASRPGTAYTDTQYF
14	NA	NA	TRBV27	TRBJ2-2	TGTGCCAGCAGTTTTGGCGGTTACACCGGGGAGCTGTTTTTT	CASSFGGYTGELFF
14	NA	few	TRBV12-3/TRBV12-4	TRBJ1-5	TGTGCCAGCAGTTTTGAATTTAGCAATCAGCCCCAGCATTTT	CASSFEFSNQPQHF
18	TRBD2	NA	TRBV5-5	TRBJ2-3	TGTGCCAGCAGCTTGGAGCGGGGACTAGCGGGACGGACAGATACGCAGTATTTT	CASSLERGLAGRTDTQYF
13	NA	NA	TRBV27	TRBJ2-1	TGTGCCACCCGGGACGACTCCTACAATGAGCAGTTCTTC	CATRDDSYNEQFF
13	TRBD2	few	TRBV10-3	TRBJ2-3	TGTGCCATCAGGCTAGCGGTCACAGATACGCAGTATTTT	CAIRLAVTDTQYF
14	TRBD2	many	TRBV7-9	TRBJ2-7	TGTGCCAGCAGCTTGCGGGAGTTGTCCTACGAGCAGTACTTC	CASSLRELSYEQYF
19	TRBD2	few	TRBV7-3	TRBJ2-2	TGTGCCAGCAGCTTAACGTTCCCTCTAGCGGGAGGGAAGGGCGGGGAGCTGTTTTTT	CASSLTFPLAGGKGGELFF
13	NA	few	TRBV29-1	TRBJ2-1	TGCAGCGGGGGGGGCGGCTCCTACAATGAGCAGTTCTTC	CSGGGGSYNEQFF
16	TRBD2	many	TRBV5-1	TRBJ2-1	TGCGCCAGCAGAAAACTCCTAGCGGGAGGGGCCGATGAGCAGTTCTTC	CASRKLLAGGADEQFF
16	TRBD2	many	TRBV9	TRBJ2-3	TGTGCCAGCAGCGCGGGACTAGCGGGAGTGACAGATACGCAGTATTTT	CASSAGLAGVTDTQYF
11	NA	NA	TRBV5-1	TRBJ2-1	TGCGCCAGCAGCTGGACTGGGGGACAGTTCTTC	CASSWTGGQFF
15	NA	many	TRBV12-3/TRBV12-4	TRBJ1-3	TGTGCCAGCAGTTTTCATGGGGCAGGTGGAAACACCATATATTTT	CASSFHGAGGNTIYF
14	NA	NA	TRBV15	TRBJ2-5	TGTGCCACCAGCCGAAACAGTAATTACGAGACCCAGTACTTC	CATSRNSNYETQYF
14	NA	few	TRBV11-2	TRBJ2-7	TGTGCCAGCAGCCTACCAATTAGACAAGACGAGCAGTACTTC	CASSLPIRQDEQYF
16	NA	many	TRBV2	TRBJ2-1	TGTGCCAGCAGTGCACAGGGGAGGGCTTCCTACAATGAGCAGTTCTTC	CASSAQGRASYNEQFF
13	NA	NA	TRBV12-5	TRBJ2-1	TGTGCTAGTGGTTTGGCCTTGGCCAATGAGCAGTTCTTC	CASGLALANEQFF
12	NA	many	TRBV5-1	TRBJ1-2	TGCGCCAGCAGCTTGGAGGGATATGGCTACACCTTC	CASSLEGYGYTF
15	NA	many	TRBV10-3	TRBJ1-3	TGTGCCATCAGTGAGGGGCAGGGCTCTGGAAACACCATATATTTT	CAISEGQGSGNTIYF
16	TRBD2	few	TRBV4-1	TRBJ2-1	TGCGCCAGCAGCCAAGACGCTAGCGGGAGTGGCAGTGAGCAGTTCTTC	CASSQDASGSGSEQFF
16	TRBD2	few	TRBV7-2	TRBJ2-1	TGTGCCAGCAGCTTAGAGGCTAGCGGGATTTCCCATGAGCAGTTCTTC	CASSLEASGISHEQFF
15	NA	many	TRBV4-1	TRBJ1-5	TGCGCCAGCAGCCAAGGGGAACGGGGGAGTCAGCCCCAGCATTTT	CASSQGERGSQPQHF
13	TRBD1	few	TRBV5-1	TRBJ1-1	TGCGCCAGCAGAACACAGGGGATCGCTGAAGCTTTCTTT	CASRTQGIAEAFF